This T cell receptor beta chain was sequenced in a study of cytomegalovirus exposure and HLA in healthy donors. The CDR3 runs to 15 residues. Germline loops: CDR1 SGHRS, CDR2 YFSETQ. The V and J ends lost 2 bases and 7 bases, in that order; junction bases with no gene match: 8. The sample holds one count of this clone. Researchers ran the PCR with 60 Vbeta and 13 Jbeta primers. The table came from immunoSEQ multiplex PCR; TCRdb's copy has only in-frame clones and leaves some out. The sample has roughly 180,000 clones; around 80% are singletons. The clonotype comes from a woman in her thirties in good health and CMV-seronegative. Sequencing was carried out using PBMCs. This rearrangement joins TRBV5-1 to TRBJ1-5, with 8 positions matching TRBD1. CDR3 protein: CASSLQGVGGQPQHF. For the CDR3, the DNA is TGCGCCAGCAGCTTACAGGGGGTAGGAGGGCAGCCCCAGCATTTT.